This TCR beta chain was captured in a study of blood T cells in healthy people across ages. The CDR3 length is 15 residues. V lost 4 bases and J 0 bases, leaving 13 bases between the germline ends. Germline V CDR1 and CDR2: MDHEN, SYDVKM. Sample-barcoded 5' priming and a J-beta primer mix drove a second PCR of about 6 to 12 cycles. Template switching added a 12-random-nucleotide identifier to every cDNA molecule. TCRdb ran MiXCR on the 5' RACE reads and lists one entry per CDR3 protein. In the table there are hundreds of thousands of distinct CDR3 sequences, about 54% of which are singletons. The source is a man aged 55 to 69 in good health. The sample was blood. This chain links TRBV28 with TRBJ2-7; D possibly matches TRBD1 or TRBD2 (5 bases each). The chain's CDR3 is CASSSGSATSYEQYF. CDR3 sequence (DNA): TGTGCCAGCAGTTCAGGGAGTGCGACCTCCTACGAGCAGTACTTC.